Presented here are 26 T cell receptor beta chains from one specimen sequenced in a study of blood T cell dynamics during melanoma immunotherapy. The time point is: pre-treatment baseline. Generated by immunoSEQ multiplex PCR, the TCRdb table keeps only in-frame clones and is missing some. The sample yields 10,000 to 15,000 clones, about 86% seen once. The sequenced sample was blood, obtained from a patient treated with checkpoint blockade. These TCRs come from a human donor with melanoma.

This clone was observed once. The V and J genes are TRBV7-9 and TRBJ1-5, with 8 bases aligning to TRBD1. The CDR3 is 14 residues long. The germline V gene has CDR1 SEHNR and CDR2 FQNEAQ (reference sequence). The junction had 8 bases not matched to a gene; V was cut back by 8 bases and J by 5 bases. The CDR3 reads CASGQGSRDQPQHF. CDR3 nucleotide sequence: TGTGCCAGCGGACAGGGTTCTAGGGATCAGCCCCAGCATTTT.

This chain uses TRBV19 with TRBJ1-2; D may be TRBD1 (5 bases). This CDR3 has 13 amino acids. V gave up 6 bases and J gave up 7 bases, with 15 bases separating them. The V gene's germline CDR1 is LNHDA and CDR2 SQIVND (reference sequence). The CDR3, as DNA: TGTGCCAGTAGACCAGGGCCTCTAAGTGGCTACACCTTC. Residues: CASRPGPLSGYTF.

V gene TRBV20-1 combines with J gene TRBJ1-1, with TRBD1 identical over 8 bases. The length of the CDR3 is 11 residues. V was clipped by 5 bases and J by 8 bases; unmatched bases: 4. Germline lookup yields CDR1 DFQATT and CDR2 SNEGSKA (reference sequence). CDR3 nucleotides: TGCAGTGCTGTCAGGGGGCGCGAAGCTTTCTTT. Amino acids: CSAVRGREAFF.

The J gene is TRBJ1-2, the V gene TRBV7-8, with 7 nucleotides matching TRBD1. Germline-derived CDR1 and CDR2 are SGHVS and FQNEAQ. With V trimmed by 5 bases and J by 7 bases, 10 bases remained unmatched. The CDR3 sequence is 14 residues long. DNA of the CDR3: TGTGCCAGCAGCGGGGAAGGGGGCCTCTCTGGCTACACCTTC. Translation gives CASSGEGGLSGYTF.

In DNA, the CDR3 is TGCGCCAGCAGCTTTTTCGCGGGGGCCTCCTACAATGAGCAGTTCTTC. It specifies CASSFFAGASYNEQFF. This chain uses TRBV5-1 with TRBJ2-1; tentative D call: TRBD2 (7 bases). The CDR3 sequence is 16 residues long. Germline V CDR1 and CDR2: SGHRS, YFSETQ. V was trimmed by 2 bases and J by 0 bases, leaving 12 bases between them.

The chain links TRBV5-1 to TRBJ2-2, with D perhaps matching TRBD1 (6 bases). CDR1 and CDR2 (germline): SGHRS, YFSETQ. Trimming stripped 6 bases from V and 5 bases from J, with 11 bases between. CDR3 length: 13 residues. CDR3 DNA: TGCGCCAGCAACAGGGTTATGACCGGGGAGCTGTTTTTT. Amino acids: CASNRVMTGELFF.

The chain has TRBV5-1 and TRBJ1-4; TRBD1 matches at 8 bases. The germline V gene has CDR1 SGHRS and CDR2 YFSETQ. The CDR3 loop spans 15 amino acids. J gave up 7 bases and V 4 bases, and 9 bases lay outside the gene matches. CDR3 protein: CASSPADRAREKLFF. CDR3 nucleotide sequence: TGCGCCAGCAGCCCTGCGGACAGGGCGCGTGAAAAACTGTTTTTT.

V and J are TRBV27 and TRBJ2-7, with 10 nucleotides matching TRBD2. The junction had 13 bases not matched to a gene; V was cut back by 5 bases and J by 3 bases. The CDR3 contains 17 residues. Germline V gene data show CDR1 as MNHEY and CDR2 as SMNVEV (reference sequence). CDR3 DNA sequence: TGTGCCAGCAGTACTCAACTGCTAGCGGGAGCTCTCTACGAGCAGTACTTC. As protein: CASSTQLLAGALYEQYF.

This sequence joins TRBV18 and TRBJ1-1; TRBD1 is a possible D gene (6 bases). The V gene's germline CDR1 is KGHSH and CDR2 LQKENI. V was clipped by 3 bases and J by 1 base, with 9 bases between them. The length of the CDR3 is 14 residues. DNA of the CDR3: TGTGCCAGCTCACCGACGACAGGGAACACTGAAGCTTTCTTT. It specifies CASSPTTGNTEAFF.

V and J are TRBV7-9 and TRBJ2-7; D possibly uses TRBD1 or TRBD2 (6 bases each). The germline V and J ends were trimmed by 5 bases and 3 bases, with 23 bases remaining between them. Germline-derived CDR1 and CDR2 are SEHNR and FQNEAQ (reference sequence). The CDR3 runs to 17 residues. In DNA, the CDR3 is TGTGCCAGCAGCGCAATAGGGGGGATGGCTCGATTCTACGAGCAGTACTTC. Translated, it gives CASSAIGGMARFYEQYF.

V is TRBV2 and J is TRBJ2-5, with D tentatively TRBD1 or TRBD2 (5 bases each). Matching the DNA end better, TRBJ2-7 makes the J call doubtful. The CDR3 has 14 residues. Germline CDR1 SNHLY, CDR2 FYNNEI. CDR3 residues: CASRDGTVFYEQYF. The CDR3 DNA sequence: TGTGCCAGCAGGGATGGGACGGTGTTCTACGAGCAGTACTTC.

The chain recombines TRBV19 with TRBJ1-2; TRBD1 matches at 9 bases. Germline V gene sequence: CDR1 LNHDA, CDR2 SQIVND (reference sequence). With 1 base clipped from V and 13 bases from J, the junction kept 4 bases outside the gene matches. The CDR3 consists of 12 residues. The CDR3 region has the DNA TGTGCCAGTAGTATAGTACAGGGGGCTGCCACCTTC. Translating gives CASSIVQGAATF.

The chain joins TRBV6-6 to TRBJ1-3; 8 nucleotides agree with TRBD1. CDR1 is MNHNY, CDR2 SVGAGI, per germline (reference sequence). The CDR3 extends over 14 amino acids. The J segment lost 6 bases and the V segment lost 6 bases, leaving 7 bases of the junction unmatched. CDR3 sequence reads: CASRETGDENTIYF. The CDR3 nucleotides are TGTGCCAGCAGGGAGACAGGGGATGAAAACACCATATATTTT.

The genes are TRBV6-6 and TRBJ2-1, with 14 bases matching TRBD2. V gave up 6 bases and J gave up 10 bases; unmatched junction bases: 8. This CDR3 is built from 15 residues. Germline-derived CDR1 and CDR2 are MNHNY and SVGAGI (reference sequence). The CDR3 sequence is CASSPPGLAGGEQFF. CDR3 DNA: TGTGCCAGCAGCCCCCCCGGACTAGCGGGAGGAGAGCAGTTCTTC.

CDR3 loop: CASSVDGTSSGYTF. The DNA of the CDR3 is TGTGCCAGCAGCGTAGATGGGACATCCAGTGGCTACACCTTC. This chain joins TRBV9 and TRBJ1-2; a weak D match, TRBD1 (6 bases). There are 14 residues in the CDR3. V was shortened by 0 bases and J by 7 bases, with 13 bases between the two germline ends. The germline CDR1 and CDR2 sequences are SGDLS and YYNGEE. Together with reference TRBV9 and TRBJ1-2, the CDR3 gives the full variable domain: DSGVTQTPKHLITATGQRVTLRCSPRSGDLSVYWYQQSLDQGLQFLIQYYNGEERAKGNILERFSAQQFPDLHSELNLSSLELGDSALYFCASSVDGTSSGYTFGSGTRLTVV.

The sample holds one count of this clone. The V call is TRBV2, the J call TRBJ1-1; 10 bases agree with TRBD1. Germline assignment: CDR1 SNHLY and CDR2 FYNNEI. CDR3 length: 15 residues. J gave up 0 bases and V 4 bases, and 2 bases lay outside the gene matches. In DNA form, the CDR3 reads TGTGCCAGCAGTGTCGACAGGGGGCTGAACACTGAAGCTTTCTTT. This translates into CASSVDRGLNTEAFF. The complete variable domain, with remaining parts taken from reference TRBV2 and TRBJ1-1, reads EPEVTQTPSHQVTQMGQEVILRCVPISNHLYFYWYRQILGQKVEFLVSFYNNEISEKSEIFDDQFSVERPDGSNFTLKIRSTKLEDSAMYFCASSVDRGLNTEAFFGQGTRLTVV.

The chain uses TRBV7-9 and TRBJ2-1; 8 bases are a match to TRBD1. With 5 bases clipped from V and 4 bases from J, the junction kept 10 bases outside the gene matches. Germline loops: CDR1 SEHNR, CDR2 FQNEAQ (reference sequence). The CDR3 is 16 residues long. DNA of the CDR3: TGTGCCAGCAGCCTGCTCCAGGGGGCTGGGTACAATGAGCAGTTCTTC. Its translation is CASSLLQGAGYNEQFF. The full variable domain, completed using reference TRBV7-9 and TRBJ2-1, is DTGVSQNPRHKITKRGQNVTFRCDPISEHNRLYWYRQTLGQGPEFLTYFQNEAQLEKSRLLSDRFSAERPKGSFSTLEIQRTEQGDSAMYLCASSLLQGAGYNEQFFGPGTRLTVL.

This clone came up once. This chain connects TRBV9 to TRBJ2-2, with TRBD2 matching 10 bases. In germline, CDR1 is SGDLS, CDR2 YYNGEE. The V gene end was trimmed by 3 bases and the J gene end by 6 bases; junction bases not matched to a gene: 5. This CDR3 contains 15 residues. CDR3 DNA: TGTGCCAGCAGCGCTAGCGGGAGTCGGGCCGGGGAGCTGTTTTTT. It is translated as CASSASGSRAGELFF.

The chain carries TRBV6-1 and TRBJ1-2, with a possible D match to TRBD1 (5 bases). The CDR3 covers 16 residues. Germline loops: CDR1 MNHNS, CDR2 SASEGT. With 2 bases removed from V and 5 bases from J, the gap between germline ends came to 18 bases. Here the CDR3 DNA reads TGTGCCAGCAGTGAACAGGGAGCAATGGGCAAATATGGCTACACCTTC. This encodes CASSEQGAMGKYGYTF.

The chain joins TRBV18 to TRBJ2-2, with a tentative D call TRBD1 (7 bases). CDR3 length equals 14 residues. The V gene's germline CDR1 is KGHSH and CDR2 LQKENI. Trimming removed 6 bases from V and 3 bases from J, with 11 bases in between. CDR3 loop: CASSPRGDTGELFF. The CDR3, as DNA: TGTGCCAGCTCCCCCAGGGGGGACACCGGGGAGCTGTTTTTT.

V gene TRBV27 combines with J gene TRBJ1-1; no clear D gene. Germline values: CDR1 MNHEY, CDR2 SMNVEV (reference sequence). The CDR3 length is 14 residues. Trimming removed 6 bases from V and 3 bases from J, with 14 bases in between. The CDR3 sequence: CASSPTVSYTEAFF. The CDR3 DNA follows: TGTGCCAGCAGCCCAACAGTGTCCTACACTGAAGCTTTCTTT.

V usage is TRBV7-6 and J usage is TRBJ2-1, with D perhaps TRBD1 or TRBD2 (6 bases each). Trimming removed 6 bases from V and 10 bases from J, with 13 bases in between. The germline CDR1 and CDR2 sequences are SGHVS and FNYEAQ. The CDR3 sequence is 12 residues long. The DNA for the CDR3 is TGTGCCAGCAGGCGGGACACCGGCGAGCAGTTCTTC. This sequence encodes CASRRDTGEQFF.

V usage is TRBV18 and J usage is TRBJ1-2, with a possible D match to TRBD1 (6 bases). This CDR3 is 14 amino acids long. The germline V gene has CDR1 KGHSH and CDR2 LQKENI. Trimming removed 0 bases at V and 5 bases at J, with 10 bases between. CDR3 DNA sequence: TGTGCCAGCTCACCACCGTCGGACAGTTATGGCTACACCTTC. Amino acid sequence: CASSPPSDSYGYTF. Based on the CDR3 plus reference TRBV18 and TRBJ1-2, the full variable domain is NAGVMQNPRHLVRRRGQEARLRCSPMKGHSHVYWYRQLPEEGLKFMVYLQKENIIDESGMPKERFSAEFPKEGPSILRIQQVVRGDSAAYFCASSPPSDSYGYTFGSGTRLTVV.

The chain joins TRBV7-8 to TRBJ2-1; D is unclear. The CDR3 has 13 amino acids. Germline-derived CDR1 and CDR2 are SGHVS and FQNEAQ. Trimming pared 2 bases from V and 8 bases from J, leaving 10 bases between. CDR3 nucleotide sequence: TGTGCCAGCAGCTTATCTAGGTACGATGAGCAGTTCTTC. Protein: CASSLSRYDEQFF. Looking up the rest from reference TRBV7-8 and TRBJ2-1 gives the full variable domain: GAGVSQSPRYKVAKRGQDVALRCDPISGHVSLFWYQQALGQGPEFLTYFQNEAQLDKSGLPSDRFFAERPEGSVSTLKIQRTQQEDSAVYLCASSLSRYDEQFFGPGTRLTVL.

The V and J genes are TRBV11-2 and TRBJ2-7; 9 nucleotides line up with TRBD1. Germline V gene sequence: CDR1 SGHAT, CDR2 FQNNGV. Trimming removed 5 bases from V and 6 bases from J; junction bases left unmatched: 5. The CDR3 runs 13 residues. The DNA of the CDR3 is TGTGCCAGCAGCCGCGGGACAGGGAGCGAGCAGTACTTC. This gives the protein CASSRGTGSEQYF.

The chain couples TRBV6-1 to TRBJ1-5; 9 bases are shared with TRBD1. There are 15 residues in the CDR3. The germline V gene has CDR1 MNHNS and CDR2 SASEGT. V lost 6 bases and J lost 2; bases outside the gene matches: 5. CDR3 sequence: CASRTQGARNQPQHF. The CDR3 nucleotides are TGTGCCAGCAGAACACAGGGGGCTCGCAATCAGCCCCAGCATTTT.